This is a list of T cell receptor beta chains from one sample in a study of shared clonotypes between healthy human individuals. Some clones are missing from TCRdb's copy, which holds only in-frame ones; the method was immunoSEQ multiplex PCR. The sample has millions of clones, roughly 94% seen once. Input material: naive CD8+ T cells sorted from blood. These receptors originate from a man aged 18 to 30 in good health. The CDR3 runs from the conserved cysteine through the conserved F or W. Each record gives: J gene, CDR3 length, V gene, clone size, D gene, CDR3 protein, CDR3 DNA. A D gene is named only where the DNA matches it firmly. Only some rows state a clone size, as once, few, many or a class for expanded clones.

TRBJ2-1	14	TRBV30	.	TRBD2	CAWSEGLAGGEQFF	TGTGCCTGGAGCGAGGGACTAGCGGGAGGTGAGCAGTTCTTC
TRBJ2-1	15	TRBV10-1	.	TRBD2	CASSDEVAGVDEQFF	TGCGCCAGCAGTGACGAGGTAGCGGGAGTAGATGAGCAGTTCTTC
TRBJ1-1	15	TRBV28	once	.	CASSSPEEGSTEAFF	TGTGCCAGCAGTTCCCCGGAGGAGGGGAGCACTGAAGCTTTCTTT
TRBJ1-5	16	TRBV2	.	.	CASSVSQVYSNQPQHF	TGTGCCAGCAGTGTTAGCCAGGTTTATAGCAATCAGCCCCAGCATTTT
TRBJ1-2	17	TRBV4-1	once	TRBD1	CASSPRQGRVEAYGYTF	TGCGCCAGCAGCCCTCGACAGGGGCGGGTAGAGGCCTATGGCTACACCTTC
TRBJ2-7	14	TRBV11-1	.	.	CASSSAGTPYEQYF	TGTGCCAGCAGCTCGGCCGGGACCCCTTACGAGCAGTACTTC
TRBJ2-7	17	TRBV28	.	TRBD1	CASSYGTGGLTFYEQYF	TGTGCCAGCAGTTATGGGACAGGGGGCTTAACCTTCTACGAGCAGTACTTC
TRBJ2-2	16	TRBV27	.	.	CASSHLSGAGTGELFF	TGTGCCAGCAGCCACCTCTCGGGGGCGGGCACCGGGGAGCTGTTTTTT
TRBJ2-1	16	TRBV27	.	.	CASSPDYQGGYNEQFF	TGTGCCAGCAGCCCAGATTACCAGGGTGGATACAATGAGCAGTTCTTC
TRBJ2-7	15	TRBV7-6	.	.	CASSLAPGNLYEQYF	TGTGCCAGCAGCTTAGCGCCTGGGAACCTTTACGAGCAGTACTTC
TRBJ2-7	17	TRBV2	once	TRBD1	CASSLPVIQGSMDEQYF	TGTGCCAGCAGTCTTCCCGTAATACAGGGGTCCATGGACGAGCAGTACTTC
TRBJ2-5	15	TRBV5-1	.	TRBD2	CASSPTSGGKETQYF	TGCGCCAGCAGCCCTACTAGCGGGGGAAAAGAGACCCAGTACTTC
TRBJ2-2	11	TRBV20-1	.	.	CSARGGGELFF	TGCAGTGCTAGAGGGGGCGGGGAGCTGTTTTTT
TRBJ2-3	14	TRBV5-1	.	TRBD1	CASSRGQGADTQYF	TGCGCCAGCAGCCGAGGACAGGGGGCAGATACGCAGTATTTT
TRBJ2-1	13	TRBV9	.	.	CASGTGGYNEQFF	TGTGCCAGCGGGACGGGTGGGTACAATGAGCAGTTCTTC
TRBJ2-5	14	TRBV11-2	.	.	CASSVDLYQETQYF	TGTGCCAGCAGCGTAGACCTGTACCAAGAGACCCAGTACTTC
TRBJ2-7	12	TRBV6-6	.	.	CASGLTSYEQYF	TGTGCCAGCGGGCTCACCTCCTACGAGCAGTACTTC